This TCR beta chain was identified in a study of tumor-infiltrating lymphocytes in primary liver carcinoma. The authors made TCR beta cDNA from around 500 ng total RNA with a constant-region primer. Each TCR beta library was derived from three nested multiplex PCR rounds that employed slightly modified ARM-PCR. The opening two PCR rounds, 10 cycles each, paired TRBV1-TRBV30 forward primers with a C-beta reverse primer. In TCRdb, the multiplex PCR reads were re-called with MiXCR into one record per CDR3 protein. Of fewer than 50,000 distinct CDR3 sequences in the sample, 60% to 80% were seen once. The source material, about 18-31 mg of unsorted bulk tissue, was used to co-extract RNA and DNA. Points on this clonotype: The germline gene is not matched at one end of the junction; a read error may be the cause.

The CDR3 covers 17 residues. Germline V gene sequence: CDR1 SGHNT, CDR2 YENEEA. The chain uses TRBV11-3 and TRBJ2-2; TRBD2 matches 7 bases. What was sequenced was tumor-adjacent normal liver tissue. The TCR was taken from a woman in her 30s with primary liver carcinoma and hepatitis B virus infection. The CDR3 DNA reads TGTGCCAGCACCCATACCCGCGGGAGAACTCAACCCGGGAAGCTGTTTTTC. Its protein is CASTHTRGRTQPGKLFF.